The present entry profiles one T cell receptor (beta chain) with its context. The sample belongs to a study of OX40 agonist ivuxolimab in advanced cancers. Produced via immunoSEQ multiplex PCR; TCRdb's table is partial and in-frame only. This sample has just over 40,000 clones; roughly 84% occur once, and the top ten carry about 15%. The CDR3 contains 13 residues. Germline values: CDR1 SGHVS, CDR2 FQNEAQ. Trimming cost V 3 bases and J 3 bases; bases outside gene matches: 0. This specimen consisted of CD4+ or CD8+ T cells sorted from blood, obtained in a trial of the OX40 agonist ivuxolimab. The receptor was derived from an adult with an advanced solid tumor such as melanoma, head and neck, liver or kidney cancer. The V gene is TRBV7-8, the J gene TRBJ2-5, with TRBD2 matching over 8 bases. This CDR3 reads CASSFSGEETQYF. CDR3 coding DNA: TGTGCCAGCAGCTTTAGCGGGGAAGAGACCCAGTACTTC.